This T cell receptor (beta chain) came from a study of CD8 T cells in Susac syndrome. About the research overall: Patients with Susac syndrome were therapy-naive, on corticosteroids, or on intravenous immunoglobulin alone at the time that blood was drawn.

Findings and limits, study-wide: The study conceded that its TCR sequencing and HLA analysis involved relatively few individuals.

V was pared by 0 bases and J by 6 bases, with 8 bases of the junction left unmatched. Looked up from germline, CDR1 is DFQATT and CDR2 is SNEGSKA (reference sequence). The CDR3 covers 15 residues. Regarding this clonotype: No antigen is known for it.

TEMRA cells were enriched by FACS, and CD4+ and CD8+ T cells were negatively isolated. A quantity of about 0.5 to 1 ug RNA underwent reverse transcription using random hexamers. MiXCR was run by TCRdb on the immunoSEQ multiplex PCR reads, yielding one entry per CDR3 protein. In the table there are about 140,000 distinct CDR3 sequences, 95% of which are singletons. This sequence was found in a human donor with Susac syndrome. The sequenced sample consisted of CD4+ T cells from PBMCs. The chain employs TRBV20-1 and TRBJ1-5, with 7 bases aligning to TRBD1. CDR3: CSARDGTGAGQPQHF. CDR3 sequence (DNA): TGCAGTGCTAGAGATGGTACAGGGGCGGGTCAGCCCCAGCATTTT.